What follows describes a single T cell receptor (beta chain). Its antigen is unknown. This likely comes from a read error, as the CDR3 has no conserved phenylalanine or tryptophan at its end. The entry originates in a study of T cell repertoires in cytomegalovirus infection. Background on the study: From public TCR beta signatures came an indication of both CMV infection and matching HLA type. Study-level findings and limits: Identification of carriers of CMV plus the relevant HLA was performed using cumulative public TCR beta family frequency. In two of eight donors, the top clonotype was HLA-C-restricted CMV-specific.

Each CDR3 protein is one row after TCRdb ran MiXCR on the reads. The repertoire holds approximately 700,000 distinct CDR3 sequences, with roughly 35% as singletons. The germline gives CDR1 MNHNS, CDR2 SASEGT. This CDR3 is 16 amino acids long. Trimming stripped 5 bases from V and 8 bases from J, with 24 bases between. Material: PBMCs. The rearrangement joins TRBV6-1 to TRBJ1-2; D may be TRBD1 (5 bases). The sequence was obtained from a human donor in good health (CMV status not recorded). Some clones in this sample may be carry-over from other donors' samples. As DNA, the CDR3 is TGTGCCAGCAGTTTCGGTTTAACGGTCCAGGGTAGAGGCTACACCTTA. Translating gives CASSFGLTVQGRGYTL.